These 31 T cell receptor beta chains came from one sample sequenced in a study of vaccination and CD4 T cells after COVID-19. Treatment given: approximately 9-day PBMC culture with coronavirus spike peptide pools or control peptides (ViraFEST assay). These receptors lack a known antigen. With the Oncomine TCR Beta short-read assay, DNA from cultured CD4+ T cells was sequenced. MiXCR, applied by TCRdb to the PCR reads, yields one record per CDR3 protein. The repertoire holds about 12,000 distinct CDR3 sequences, with approximately 58% as singletons. The sequencing here drew on CD4+ T cells from blood, cultured in vitro, taken before SARS-CoV-2 vaccination. These receptor sequences come from a human donor who had recovered from COVID-19.

The rearrangement uses TRBV7-2 and TRBJ1-1, with 7 bases lining up with TRBD1. This CDR3 region has 15 residues. CDR1 and CDR2 from the germline V gene are SGHTA and FQGNSA. Germline trimming cut 5 bases from V and 10 bases from J; bases unmatched to any gene: 16. The CDR3 reads CASSRSTGDVQGAFF. The CDR3 nucleotides read TGTGCCAGCAGCCGATCAACAGGGGACGTTCAGGGAGCTTTCTTT.

This sequence joins TRBV7-9 and TRBJ1-1; D might be TRBD1 (6 bases). V was cut by 7 bases and J by 2 bases, with 11 bases left in between. Looked up from germline, CDR1 is SEHNR and CDR2 is FQNEAQ (reference sequence). This CDR3 comprises 13 residues. The CDR3 region is CASTLQGNTEAFF. CDR3 nucleotide sequence: TGTGCCAGCACTCTACAGGGAAACACTGAAGCTTTCTTT.

The chain combines TRBV5-4 with TRBJ1-2, with 9 bases aligning to TRBD1. The CDR3 length is 15 residues. Trimming removed 4 bases from V and 3 bases from J; junction bases left unmatched: 7. Germline loops: CDR1 SGHNT, CDR2 YYREEE (reference sequence). CDR3 residues: CASSPGGQGHYGYTF. Written as DNA, the CDR3 is TGTGCCAGCAGCCCCGGGGGACAGGGTCACTATGGCTACACCTTC.

The chain employs TRBV19 and TRBJ2-3, with 9 bases lining up with TRBD2. Germline-derived CDR1 and CDR2 are LNHDA and SQIVND (reference sequence). V lost 2 bases and J lost 0; bases outside the gene matches: 6. CDR3 length: 17 residues. CDR3 nucleotides: TGTGCCAGTAGTATAAGGCCTAGCGGGGCGAGCACAGATACGCAGTATTTT. This codes for CASSIRPSGASTDTQYF.

V is TRBV6-1 and J is TRBJ2-7, with 7 positions matching TRBD2. Trimming removed 4 bases from V and 4 bases from J; junction bases left unmatched: 7. The germline V gene has CDR1 MNHNS and CDR2 SASEGT. The CDR3 is made up of 14 amino acids. CDR3 sequence: CASSVGRVSYEQYF. In nucleotides, the CDR3 is TGTGCCAGCAGTGTAGGGAGGGTGTCGTACGAGCAGTACTTC.

This clonotype has just a few counts. V usage is TRBV12-3 or TRBV12-4 and J usage is TRBJ1-1; 7 positions agree with TRBD1. Trimming removed 8 bases from V and 5 bases from J; junction bases left unmatched: 2. The CDR3 is 11 residues long. Written as DNA, the CDR3 is TGTGCCAGCTCCAGGGGGACTGAAGCTTTCTTT. Encoded protein: CASSRGTEAFF.

The chain recombines TRBV20-1 with TRBJ2-1; weak D call: TRBD2 (5 bases). The CDR3 is 17 residues long. Deletions cut 6 bases from V and 5 bases from J, with 26 bases between. CDR1 DFQATT and CDR2 SNEGSKA come from the germline V gene (reference sequence). The CDR3 nucleotides are TGCAGTGCGAGGAAACCGGAAGGACTCCTAAAAAACAATGAGCAGTTCTTC. This codes for CSARKPEGLLKNNEQFF.

The chain has TRBV20-1 and TRBJ1-5; 9 bases map to TRBD1. Germline V gene lookup returns CDR1 DFQATT and CDR2 SNEGSKA (reference sequence). V lost 3 bases and J lost 3; bases outside the gene matches: 6. CDR3 length: 15 amino acids. CDR3 region: CSASRDRGNNQPQHF. CDR3 nucleotides: TGCAGTGCTAGCCGAGACAGGGGGAACAATCAGCCCCAGCATTTT.

The CDR3 spells CASSFGQGGTEAFF. CDR3 in DNA: TGTGCCAGCAGCTTCGGACAGGGTGGCACTGAAGCTTTCTTT. V usage is TRBV7-3 and J usage is TRBJ1-1; TRBD1 agrees at 8 bases. CDR1 and CDR2 from the germline V gene are SGHTA and FQGTGA. CDR3 length equals 14 residues. With V trimmed by 3 bases and J by 4 bases, 4 bases remained unmatched.

The rearrangement links TRBV29-1 to TRBJ1-6; a possible D gene is TRBD1 (5 bases). The CDR3 is 13 amino acids. The germline V gene has CDR1 SQVTM and CDR2 ANQGSEA. In nucleotides, the CDR3 is TGCGGGGCTGGGGAATCCTATAATTCACCCCTCCACTTT. Protein product: CGAGESYNSPLHF. Variable domain in full (rest from reference TRBV29-1 and TRBJ1-6): SAVISQKPSRDICQRGTSLTIQCQVDSQVTMMFWYRQQPGQSLTLIATANQGSEATYESGFVIDKFPISRPNLTFSTLTVSNMSPEDSSIYLCGAGESYNSPLHFGNGTRLTVT.

This clonotype appeared a few times. The rearrangement links TRBV7-6 to TRBJ2-7, with D possibly matching TRBD1 (5 bases). This CDR3 is built from 15 residues. Trimming took 5 bases from V and 1 from J, leaving 15 bases between them. CDR1 and CDR2 from the germline V gene are SGHVS and FNYEAQ. The chain's CDR3 is CASSHPDSRSYEQYF. The CDR3 DNA follows: TGTGCCAGCAGCCATCCAGACAGCCGATCCTACGAGCAGTACTTC.

This clonotype came up once. The chain combines TRBV19 with TRBJ2-1, with D perhaps TRBD1 (6 bases). CDR3 length: 15 amino acids. Germline V gene sequence: CDR1 LNHDA, CDR2 SQIVND (reference sequence). Trimming removed 5 bases from V and 5 bases from J, with 16 bases in between. CDR3: CASSGSIGGHNEQFF. The CDR3 DNA reads as TGTGCCAGTAGTGGATCTATAGGGGGTCACAATGAGCAGTTCTTC. The variable domain in full, with the rest retrieved from reference TRBV19 and TRBJ2-1, is DGGITQSPKYLFRKEGQNVTLSCEQNLNHDAMYWYRQDPGQGLRLIYYSQIVNDFQKGDIAEGYSVSREKKESFPLTVTSAQKNPTAFYLCASSGSIGGHNEQFFGPGTRLTVL.

The chain carries TRBV28 and TRBJ1-2, with D perhaps matching TRBD1 (5 bases). Trimming left V 2 bases short and J 0 bases short, with 16 bases between. The germline gives CDR1 MDHEN, CDR2 SYDVKM. There are 17 residues in the CDR3. The CDR3 nucleotides are TGTGCCAGCAGTTTAAGAGCTGGAGGGGCATCTAACTATGGCTACACCTTC. Translating it yields CASSLRAGGASNYGYTF.

The chain employs TRBV6-2 or TRBV6-3 and TRBJ2-5; D unresolved. Germline CDR1 is MNHEY and CDR2 is SVGEGT. This CDR3 comprises 13 residues. V was shortened by 5 bases and J by 1 base, with 8 bases between the two germline ends. The CDR3 nucleotides read TGTGCCAGCAGTGATTTGCGCCAAGAGACCCAGTACTTC. Translating it yields CASSDLRQETQYF.

The chain is built from TRBV30 and TRBJ2-5, with 8 positions matching TRBD2. Germline assignment: CDR1 GTSNPN and CDR2 SVGIG (reference sequence). This CDR3 is 13 amino acids long. The V gene end was trimmed by 3 bases and the J gene end by 3 bases; junction bases not matched to a gene: 3. The DNA for the CDR3 is TGTGCCTGGAGGAATAGCGGGAAAGAGACCCAGTACTTC. It translates to CAWRNSGKETQYF.

J is TRBJ2-2 and V is TRBV20-1; tentatively, D is TRBD2 (5 bases). The CDR3 runs to 14 residues. V was cut by 0 bases and J by 5 bases, with 10 bases left in between. CDR1 is DFQATT and CDR2 is SNEGSKA in the germline V gene (reference sequence). Written as DNA, the CDR3 is TGCAGTGCTAGAGAAGGAGCGGAAACCGGGGAGCTGTTTTTT. Protein sequence: CSAREGAETGELFF.

This chain connects TRBV5-1 to TRBJ1-5, with D possibly matching TRBD1 (5 bases). Germline V lookup: CDR1 SGHRS, CDR2 YFSETQ. The ends were cut back, 0 bases at V and 4 bases at J, with 8 bases in the middle. The CDR3 consists of 14 residues. CDR3 amino acids: CASSLGQQNQPQHF. The CDR3, as DNA: TGCGCCAGCAGCTTGGGACAGCAAAATCAGCCCCAGCATTTT.

The V gene is TRBV29-1, the J gene TRBJ1-5; D gene unclear. Trimming took 6 bases from V and 3 from J, leaving 12 bases between them. CDR1 and CDR2 from the germline V gene are SQVTM and ANQGSEA. The CDR3 runs 13 residues. CDR3: CSVKDGYNQPQHF. The CDR3 DNA reads as TGCAGCGTAAAGGACGGATACAATCAGCCCCAGCATTTT.

The chain employs TRBV5-8 and TRBJ2-3; D is tentatively TRBD1 or TRBD2 (5 bases each). The CDR3 loop spans 15 amino acids. V lost 0 bases, J lost 3 bases, and 11 bases lay in between. The V gene's germline CDR1 is SGHTS and CDR2 YDEGEE. CDR3 sequence: CASSLAWDGTDTQYF. For the CDR3, the DNA is TGTGCCAGCAGCTTGGCGTGGGACGGGACAGATACGCAGTATTTT.

The chain is built from TRBV20-1 and TRBJ2-1, with TRBD1 matching 10 bases. J was trimmed by 5 bases and V by 6 bases; bases with no gene match: 16. Germline V gene lookup returns CDR1 DFQATT and CDR2 SNEGSKA (reference sequence). The CDR3 covers 17 residues. Here the CDR3 reads CSAIWTGGPNTNNEQFF. The CDR3 region has the DNA TGCAGTGCGATCTGGACAGGGGGACCAAATACTAACAATGAGCAGTTCTTC.

The chain joins TRBV5-6 to TRBJ2-2; 14 nucleotides agree with TRBD2. CDR1 is SGHDT and CDR2 is YYEEEE in the germline V gene. The CDR3 has 16 residues. The V segment lost 4 bases and the J segment 5 bases; nucleotides outside the gene matches: 4. In nucleotides, the CDR3 is TGTGCCAGCAGCACCGGGACTAGCGGGAGAACCGGGGAGCTGTTTTTT. It codes for CASSTGTSGRTGELFF.

The chain recombines TRBV2 with TRBJ1-5; a weak D match, TRBD1 (5 bases). The V and J ends lost 6 bases and 4 bases respectively, with 13 bases between them. Germline loops: CDR1 SNHLY, CDR2 FYNNEI. This CDR3 region has 14 residues. CDR3 sequence reads: CASSAPGTNQPQHF. CDR3 DNA sequence: TGTGCCAGCAGCGCTCCGGGGACGAATCAGCCCCAGCATTTT.

The chain employs TRBV7-9 and TRBJ1-5; D not resolved. The V and J ends lost 1 base and 6 bases respectively, with 10 bases between them. The CDR3 extends over 14 amino acids. Germline CDR1 SEHNR, CDR2 FQNEAQ (reference sequence). CDR3 sequence: CASSLDGYGQPQHF. In nucleotides, the CDR3 is TGTGCCAGCAGCTTAGACGGGTACGGTCAGCCCCAGCATTTT.

The J gene is TRBJ2-2, the V gene TRBV24-1, with TRBD2 matching 7 bases. The CDR3 has 19 residues. Germline values: CDR1 KGHDR, CDR2 SFDVKD. J gave up 0 bases and V 3 bases, and 12 bases lay outside the gene matches. Here the CDR3 reads CATSDPGGRQPANTGELFF. The CDR3 DNA is TGTGCCACCAGTGATCCGGGAGGTAGACAACCCGCGAACACCGGGGAGCTGTTTTTT.

J is TRBJ2-1 and V is TRBV25-1; 13 bases align to TRBD2. Germline V gene data show CDR1 as MGHDK and CDR2 as SYGVNS. V lost 4 bases to trimming and J lost 9 bases; unmatched junction nucleotides: 6. This CDR3 is 15 amino acids long. The CDR3 reads CASSARGLAGSEQFF. As DNA, the CDR3 is TGTGCCAGCAGTGCTAGGGGACTAGCGGGGAGTGAGCAGTTCTTC.

The chain uses TRBV7-2 and TRBJ1-1; TRBD1 is a possible D gene (6 bases). CDR3 length equals 15 residues. Trimming pared 5 bases from V and 0 bases from J, leaving 13 bases between. In germline, CDR1 is SGHTA, CDR2 FQGNSA. CDR3 nucleotide sequence: TGTGCCAGCAGCGGCGGGGGGGCAGTGAACACTGAAGCTTTCTTT. Protein product: CASSGGGAVNTEAFF.

The chain joins TRBV5-1 to TRBJ1-2, with 8 bases that match TRBD1. V was pared by 2 bases and J by 8 bases, with 5 bases of the junction left unmatched. This CDR3 is built from 13 residues. Germline V CDR1 and CDR2: SGHRS, YFSETQ. The CDR3 DNA follows: TGCGCCAGCAGCTTCGGACAGGGCCAGGGCTACACCTTC. It codes for CASSFGQGQGYTF.

The rearrangement joins TRBV19 to TRBJ2-7; a weak D match, TRBD2 (6 bases). This CDR3 spans 14 amino acids. V lost 6 bases to trimming and J lost 0 bases, with 12 bases between them. The germline CDR1 and CDR2 sequences are LNHDA and SQIVND (reference sequence). The CDR3 protein is CASRLAGPSYEQYF. CDR3 sequence (DNA): TGTGCCAGTAGATTGGCGGGGCCCTCCTACGAGCAGTACTTC. Based on the CDR3 plus reference TRBV19 and TRBJ2-7, the full variable domain is DGGITQSPKYLFRKEGQNVTLSCEQNLNHDAMYWYRQDPGQGLRLIYYSQIVNDFQKGDIAEGYSVSREKKESFPLTVTSAQKNPTAFYLCASRLAGPSYEQYFGPGTRLTVT.

The chain uses TRBV5-4 and TRBJ2-5; 10 nucleotides align to TRBD2. Losses at the gene ends were 3 bases for V and 5 bases for J; bases not matched to a gene: 13. This CDR3 is built from 17 residues. Per the germline V gene, CDR1 is SGHNT and CDR2 is YYREEE (reference sequence). The DNA for the CDR3 is TGTGCCAGCAGCTCAAAACAAAAACTAGCGGGAACGGAGACCCAGTACTTC. It codes for CASSSKQKLAGTETQYF.

V gene TRBV6-2 or TRBV6-3 combines with J gene TRBJ2-3; the D is unclear. Trimming stripped 6 bases from V and 0 bases from J, with 4 bases between. This CDR3 is 12 amino acids long. Germline CDR1 reads MNHEY; CDR2 reads SVGEGT. The CDR3 nucleotides are TGTGCCAGCAGCTCTAGCACAGATACGCAGTATTTT. Translated: CASSSSTDTQYF.

The chain joins TRBV28 to TRBJ2-7; no reliable D call. Germline lookup yields CDR1 MDHEN and CDR2 SYDVKM. CDR3 length equals 12 residues. V lost 1 base, J lost 3 bases, and 4 bases lay in between. CDR3 sequence (DNA): TGTGCCAGCAGTTTATACTTCTACGAGCAGTACTTC. Amino acid sequence: CASSLYFYEQYF.